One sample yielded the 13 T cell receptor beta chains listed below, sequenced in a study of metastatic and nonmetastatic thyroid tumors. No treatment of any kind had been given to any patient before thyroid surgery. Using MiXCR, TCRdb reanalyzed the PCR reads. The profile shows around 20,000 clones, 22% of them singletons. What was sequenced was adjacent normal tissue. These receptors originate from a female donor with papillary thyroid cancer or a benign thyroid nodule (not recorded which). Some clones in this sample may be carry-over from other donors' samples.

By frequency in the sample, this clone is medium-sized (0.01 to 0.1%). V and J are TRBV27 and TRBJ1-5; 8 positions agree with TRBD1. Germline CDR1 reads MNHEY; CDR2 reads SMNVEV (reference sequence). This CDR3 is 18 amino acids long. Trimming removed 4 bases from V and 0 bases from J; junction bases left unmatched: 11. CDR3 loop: CASSSRNRGGNSNQPQHF. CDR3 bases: TGTGCCAGCAGTTCAAGAAACAGGGGGGGGAATAGCAATCAGCCCCAGCATTTT.

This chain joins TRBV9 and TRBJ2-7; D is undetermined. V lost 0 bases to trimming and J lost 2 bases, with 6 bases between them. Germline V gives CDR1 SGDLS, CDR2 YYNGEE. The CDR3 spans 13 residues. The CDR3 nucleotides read TGTGCCAGCAGCGTAGGTGAGGCCTACGAGCAGTACTTC. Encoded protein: CASSVGEAYEQYF.

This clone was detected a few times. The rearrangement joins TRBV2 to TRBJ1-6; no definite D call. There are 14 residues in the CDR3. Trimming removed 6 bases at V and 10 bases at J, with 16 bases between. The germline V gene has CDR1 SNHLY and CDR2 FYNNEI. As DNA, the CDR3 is TGTGCCAGCAGGAGCGGGCATGTTAAATCACCCCTCCACTTT. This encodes CASRSGHVKSPLHF.

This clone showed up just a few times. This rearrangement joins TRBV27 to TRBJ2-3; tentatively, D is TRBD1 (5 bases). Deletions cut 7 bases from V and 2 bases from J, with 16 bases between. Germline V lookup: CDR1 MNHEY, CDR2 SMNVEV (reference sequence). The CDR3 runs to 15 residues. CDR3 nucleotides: TGTGCCAGCAAAAAGGGGCGACGCCTCACAGATACGCAGTATTTT. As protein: CASKKGRRLTDTQYF.

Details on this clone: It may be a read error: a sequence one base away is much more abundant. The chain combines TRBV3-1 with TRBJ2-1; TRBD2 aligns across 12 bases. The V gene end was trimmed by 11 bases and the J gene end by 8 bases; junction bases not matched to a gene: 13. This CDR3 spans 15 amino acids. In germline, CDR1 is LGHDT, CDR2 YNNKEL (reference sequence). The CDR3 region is CADSRLAGVGDEQFF. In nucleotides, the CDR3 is TGTGCCGACAGCCGACTAGCGGGAGTAGGCGATGAGCAGTTCTTC.

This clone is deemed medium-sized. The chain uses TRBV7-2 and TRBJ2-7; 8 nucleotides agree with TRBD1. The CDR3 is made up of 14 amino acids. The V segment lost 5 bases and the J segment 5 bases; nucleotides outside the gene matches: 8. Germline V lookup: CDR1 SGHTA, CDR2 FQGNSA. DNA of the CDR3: TGTGCCAGCAGCGCCCAGGGGGCGCGCGACGAGCAGTACTTC. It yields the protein CASSAQGARDEQYF.

The CDR3 here is CSARYYGSGSYEQYF. The CDR3 DNA reads as TGCAGTGCTAGATACTACGGATCTGGCTCCTACGAGCAGTACTTC. The chain has TRBV20-1 and TRBJ2-7, with D uncertain. Per the germline V gene, CDR1 is DFQATT and CDR2 is SNEGSKA (reference sequence). V lost 2 bases and J lost 0, with 14 bases in between. CDR3 size: 15 residues.

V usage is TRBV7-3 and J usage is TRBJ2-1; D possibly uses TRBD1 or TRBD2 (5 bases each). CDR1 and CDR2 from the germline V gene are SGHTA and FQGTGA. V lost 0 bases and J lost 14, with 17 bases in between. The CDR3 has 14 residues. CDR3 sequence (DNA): TGTGCCAGCAGCTTAACTAGGTATAGTGGGACCAAGTTCTTC. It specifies CASSLTRYSGTKFF.

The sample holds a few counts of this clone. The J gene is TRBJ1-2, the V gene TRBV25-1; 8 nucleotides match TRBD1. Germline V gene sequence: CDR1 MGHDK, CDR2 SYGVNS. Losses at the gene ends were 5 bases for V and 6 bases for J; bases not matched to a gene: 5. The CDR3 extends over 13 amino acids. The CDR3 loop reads CASSPTGGHGYTF. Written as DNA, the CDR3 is TGTGCCAGCAGTCCAACAGGGGGTCATGGCTACACCTTC.

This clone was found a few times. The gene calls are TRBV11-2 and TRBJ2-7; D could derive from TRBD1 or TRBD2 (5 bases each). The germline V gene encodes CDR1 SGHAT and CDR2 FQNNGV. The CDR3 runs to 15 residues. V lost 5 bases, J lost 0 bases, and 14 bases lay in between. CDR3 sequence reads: CASSQRPGTSYEQYF. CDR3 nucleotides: TGTGCCAGCAGCCAGAGACCCGGGACCTCCTACGAGCAGTACTTC. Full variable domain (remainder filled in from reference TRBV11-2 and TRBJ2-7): EAGVAQSPRYKIIEKRQSVAFWCNPISGHATLYWYQQILGQGPKLLIQFQNNGVVDDSQLPKDRFSAERLKGVDSTLKIQPAKLEDSAVYLCASSQRPGTSYEQYFGPGTRLTVT.

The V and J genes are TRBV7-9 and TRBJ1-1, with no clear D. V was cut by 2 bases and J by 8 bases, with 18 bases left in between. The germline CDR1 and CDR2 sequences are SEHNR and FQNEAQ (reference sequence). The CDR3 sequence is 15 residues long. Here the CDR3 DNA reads TGTGCCAGCAGCTTAAAATGTCCCTACGGCACCGAAGCTTTCTTT. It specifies CASSLKCPYGTEAFF. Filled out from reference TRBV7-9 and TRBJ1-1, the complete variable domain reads DTGVSQNPRHKITKRGQNVTFRCDPISEHNRLYWYRQTLGQGPEFLTYFQNEAQLEKSRLLSDRFSAERPKGSFSTLEIQRTEQGDSAMYLCASSLKCPYGTEAFFGQGTRLTVV.

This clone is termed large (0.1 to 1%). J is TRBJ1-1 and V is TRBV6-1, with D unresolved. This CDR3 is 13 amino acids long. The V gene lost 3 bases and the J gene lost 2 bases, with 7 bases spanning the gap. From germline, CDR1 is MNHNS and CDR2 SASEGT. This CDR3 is CASSDLTNTEAFF. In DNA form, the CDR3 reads TGTGCCAGCAGTGATTTGACCAACACTGAAGCTTTCTTT.

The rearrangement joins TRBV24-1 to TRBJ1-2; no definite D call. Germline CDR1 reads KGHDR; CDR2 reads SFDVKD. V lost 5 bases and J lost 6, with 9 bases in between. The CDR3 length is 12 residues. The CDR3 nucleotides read TGTGCCACCAGTGGGCAGGTTGATGGCTACACCTTC. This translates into CATSGQVDGYTF.